The 29 T cell receptor beta chains presented below share a single source sample, sequenced in a study of blood T cell repertoires in COVID-19 (dated by TCRdb to about 2020). Library preparation was by the immunoSEQ multiplex PCR assay. Here the immuneACCESS table is served through TCRdb, limited to in-frame sequences with V and J called. Missing clones are a known gap in these copies; in checked studies unresolved V genes cover under half, and the rest lacks a known reason. This sample gives tens of thousands of clones in total; more than 80% of them show up just once. The ten largest clones add up to approximately 5.5% of the sample. The sequenced sample was peripheral blood. Receptors were obtained from an elderly man with acute or convalescent COVID-19.

The J gene is TRBJ1-5, the V gene TRBV5-1, with 8 bases that match TRBD1. This CDR3 comprises 14 residues. Per the germline V gene, CDR1 is SGHRS and CDR2 is YFSETQ. V dropped 4 bases and J dropped 2; count of bases not matched to a gene: 2. The CDR3 nucleotides are TGCGCCAGCAGCCAGGGACAGGGCAATCAGCCCCAGCATTTT. Its protein product is CASSQGQGNQPQHF.

V is TRBV3-1 (or the pseudogene TRBV3-2) and J is TRBJ1-1, with D hard to call. CDR3 length equals 12 residues. Germline-derived CDR1 and CDR2 are LGHDT and YNNKEL (reference sequence). Between the trimmed V and J ends, which lost 0 bases and 11 bases, there was a span of 10 bases. Here the CDR3 reads CASSQDGLRAFF. CDR3 in DNA: TGTGCCAGCAGCCAAGACGGGTTGCGGGCTTTCTTT.

Worth noting for this clone: Mismatch with germline at one junction end may stem from a read error. CDR3 in amino acids: CACRQSSYEQYF. In nucleotides, the CDR3 is TGTGCCTGCAGACAGAGCTCCTACGAGCAGTACTTC. The J gene is TRBJ2-7, the V gene TRBV2, with D possibly matching TRBD1 (5 bases). The CDR3 consists of 12 residues. Germline V gene data show CDR1 as SNHLY and CDR2 as FYNNEI.

The chain recombines TRBV5-1 with TRBJ2-3; 11 bases align to TRBD1. CDR3 length equals 17 residues. V lost 0 bases to trimming and J lost 5 bases; unmatched junction nucleotides: 8. CDR1 SGHRS and CDR2 YFSETQ come from the germline V gene. CDR3 in amino acids: CASSLARTGGRVDTQYF. For the CDR3, the DNA is TGCGCCAGCAGCTTGGCTCGGACAGGGGGCAGGGTAGATACGCAGTATTTT.

The chain carries TRBV6-5 and TRBJ2-1, with a tentative D call TRBD2 (6 bases). Germline V gene data show CDR1 as MNHEY and CDR2 as SVGAGI. Trimming removed 5 bases at V and 7 bases at J, with 12 bases between. The CDR3 has 13 residues. The CDR3 DNA is TGTGCCAGCAGTAAACTAGCTGCGAATGAGCAGTTCTTC. This translates into CASSKLAANEQFF.

The V and J genes are TRBV27 and TRBJ2-3, with TRBD2 identical over 9 bases. The CDR3 consists of 18 residues. V was clipped by 1 base and J by 1 base; unmatched bases: 9. Germline V gives CDR1 MNHEY, CDR2 SMNVEV (reference sequence). In nucleotides, the CDR3 is TGTGCCAGCAGTTTATATATGCGGGGGGGGAGGGGCACAGATACGCAGTATTTT. Its protein product is CASSLYMRGGRGTDTQYF.

For the CDR3, the DNA is TGTGCCAGCAGATCCATTGGACAGGGGGCTGGAAACACCATATATTTT. Protein sequence: CASRSIGQGAGNTIYF. The genes are TRBV11-2 and TRBJ1-3, with TRBD1 matching 10 bases. CDR3 size: 16 residues. Germline trimming cut 6 bases from V and 2 bases from J; bases unmatched to any gene: 7. The V gene's germline CDR1 is SGHAT and CDR2 FQNNGV.

The chain combines TRBV7-2 with TRBJ1-1; possibly TRBD1 for D (5 bases). The CDR3 length is 18 residues. The germline V and J ends were trimmed by 3 bases and 3 bases, with 23 bases remaining between them. The germline gives CDR1 SGHTA, CDR2 FQGNSA. The CDR3 bases are TGTGCCAGCAGCTTGGGGGGGAATAGCAGGCGTAGGGACACTGAAGCTTTCTTT. Amino acid sequence: CASSLGGNSRRRDTEAFF.

CDR3 nucleotides: TGTGCCAGCAGAACCGGGACAGGGAGCTACTACGAGCAGTACTTC. Amino acid sequence: CASRTGTGSYYEQYF. This sequence joins TRBV6-5 and TRBJ2-7; 9 bases align to TRBD1. Trimming removed 6 bases from V and 3 bases from J; junction bases left unmatched: 9. CDR1 and CDR2 (germline): MNHEY, SVGAGI. This CDR3 is built from 15 residues.

The CDR3 sequence is CASRPGGLGLQNTEAFF. The CDR3 DNA sequence: TGTGCCAGCAGGCCGGGGGGCTTGGGACTTCAGAACACTGAAGCTTTCTTT. The chain uses TRBV28 and TRBJ1-1, with D maybe TRBD1 (6 bases). The CDR3 extends over 17 amino acids. Germline V gene data show CDR1 as MDHEN and CDR2 as SYDVKM. V was cut by 6 bases and J by 1 base, with 21 bases left in between.

This clone was detected ten times or more. The chain links TRBV19 to TRBJ2-1, with 14 positions matching TRBD2. The germline V gene has CDR1 LNHDA and CDR2 SQIVND (reference sequence). CDR3 size: 17 residues. The V segment lost 3 bases and the J segment 4 bases; nucleotides outside the gene matches: 5. In nucleotides, the CDR3 is TGTGCCAGTAGTATTGGGACTAGCGGGAGATTATACAATGAGCAGTTCTTC. Translation gives CASSIGTSGRLYNEQFF.

The chain carries TRBV28 and TRBJ1-2, with D possibly matching TRBD1 (5 bases). V shed 2 bases and J shed 0 bases, with 7 bases lying between them. Germline-derived CDR1 and CDR2 are MDHEN and SYDVKM. The CDR3 loop spans 14 amino acids. CDR3 in DNA: TGTGCCAGCAGTTTAATAGGGGCTAACTATGGCTACACCTTC. This gives the protein CASSLIGANYGYTF.

The CDR3: CASRDRTGVTGELFF. The CDR3 nucleotides are TGTGCCAGCAGAGACCGGACAGGGGTGACCGGGGAGCTGTTTTTT. J is TRBJ2-2 and V is TRBV28; 9 bases line up with TRBD1. CDR1 and CDR2 (germline): MDHEN, SYDVKM. The length of the CDR3 is 15 residues. Unmatched junction bases numbered 7, after V lost 6 bases and J lost 5 bases.

The chain combines TRBV6-6 with TRBJ2-7, with no clear D. Trimming cost V 4 bases and J 3 bases, with 13 bases left between them. CDR3 length: 14 amino acids. Germline V lookup: CDR1 MNHNY, CDR2 SVGAGI (reference sequence). The CDR3 bases are TGTGCCAGCAGTTCTCGTGATAACAGCTACGAGCAGTACTTC. Protein sequence: CASSSRDNSYEQYF.

The gene calls are TRBV23-1 and TRBJ2-5; D unclear. TRBV23-1 is noted as an ORF with a role that remains uncertain. The V end was cut by 8 bases, the J end by 6 bases, with 22 bases between. This CDR3 has 15 residues. CDR3 region: CASHDRGKVKKTQYF. The CDR3 nucleotides read TGCGCCAGCCATGATAGAGGAAAGGTAAAGAAGACCCAGTACTTC.

This chain joins TRBV19 and TRBJ1-2; no definite D call. CDR1 LNHDA and CDR2 SQIVND come from the germline V gene (reference sequence). The CDR3 covers 12 residues. V was pared by 3 bases and J by 7 bases, with 9 bases between. Here the CDR3 reads CASSMASAGYTF. As DNA, the CDR3 is TGTGCCAGTAGTATGGCCTCCGCTGGCTACACCTTC.

J is TRBJ2-1 and V is TRBV9; 14 bases line up with TRBD2. The CDR3 runs 15 residues. Germline assignment: CDR1 SGDLS and CDR2 YYNGEE. The V gene end was trimmed by 5 bases and the J gene end by 12 bases; junction bases not matched to a gene: 10. This CDR3 reads CASRPTGLAGVGQFF. The DNA of the CDR3 is TGTGCCAGCAGGCCAACGGGACTAGCGGGAGTAGGGCAGTTCTTC.

The rearrangement uses TRBV29-1 and TRBJ2-2; 7 nucleotides agree with TRBD1. Per the germline V gene, CDR1 is SQVTM and CDR2 is ANQGSEA. J gave up 1 base and V 7 bases, and 9 bases lay outside the gene matches. This CDR3 has 15 residues. This CDR3 is CSASENRGNTGELFF. In DNA, the CDR3 is TGCAGCGCCTCTGAAAACAGGGGGAACACCGGGGAGCTGTTTTTT.

Concerning this clone itself: Other DNA variants within this sample encode the same CDR3. V and J are TRBV5-4 and TRBJ2-7; 9 nucleotides agree with TRBD1. J lost 2 bases, V lost 4 bases, and 7 bases had no gene match. CDR3 length: 15 residues. Germline CDR1 SGHNT, CDR2 YYREEE (reference sequence). The DNA of the CDR3 is TGTGCCAGCAGCCTTGGGGGACAGGGCGCCTACGAGCAGTACTTC. It encodes CASSLGGQGAYEQYF.

The V gene is TRBV30, the J gene TRBJ1-6, with a tentative D call TRBD1 (6 bases). V was cut by 8 bases and J by 9 bases, with 23 bases left in between. The CDR3 runs 15 residues. Germline V CDR1 and CDR2: GTSNPN, SVGIG (reference sequence). Here the CDR3 reads CALGGVTQGGSPLHF. In nucleotides, the CDR3 is TGTGCCCTGGGAGGCGTCACACAGGGCGGTTCACCCCTCCACTTT.

The V call is TRBV9, the J call TRBJ2-2; possible D gene TRBD1, 6 bases. There are 17 residues in the CDR3. Trimming removed 4 bases at V and 4 bases at J, with 20 bases between. Germline V gives CDR1 SGDLS, CDR2 YYNGEE. CDR3 sequence reads: CASSILPGGQCTGELFF. The CDR3 region has the DNA TGTGCCAGCAGCATCCTCCCCGGCGGACAGTGCACCGGGGAGCTGTTTTTT.

The chain is built from TRBV7-3 and TRBJ2-6; 9 nucleotides line up with TRBD1. The CDR3 runs to 17 residues. Germline V gene lookup returns CDR1 SGHTA and CDR2 FQGTGA. V lost 5 bases and J lost 0; bases outside the gene matches: 5. The CDR3 protein is CASSPGQGYSGANVLTF. The CDR3 coding sequence is TGTGCCAGCAGCCCAGGACAGGGGTACTCTGGGGCCAACGTCCTGACTTTC.

The V call is TRBV12-3 or TRBV12-4, the J call TRBJ2-4; possible D gene TRBD2, 5 bases. V dropped 5 bases and J dropped 3 bases, with 8 bases sitting between them. The CDR3 sequence is 13 residues long. CDR3: CASSREFKNIQYF. For the CDR3, the DNA is TGTGCCAGCAGTCGGGAATTCAAAAACATTCAGTACTTC.

Only a few counts were recorded for this clone. This rearrangement joins TRBV7-9 to TRBJ2-2, with 9 bases aligning to TRBD1. V was pared by 4 bases and J by 4 bases, with 10 bases of the junction left unmatched. Germline values: CDR1 SEHNR, CDR2 FQNEAQ (reference sequence). The CDR3 has 17 residues. The CDR3 DNA sequence: TGTGCCAGCAGCTCCGGGACAGGGATATTGGCCACCGGGGAGCTGTTTTTT. Translated: CASSSGTGILATGELFF.

This chain joins TRBV28 and TRBJ2-3; 10 nucleotides line up with TRBD2. Germline V lookup: CDR1 MDHEN, CDR2 SYDVKM. The CDR3 runs 18 residues. Losses at the gene ends were 5 bases for V and 0 bases for J; bases not matched to a gene: 11. The CDR3 DNA reads as TGTGCCAGCAGTCCCAAACCTTATAGCGGGGGGAGCACAGATACGCAGTATTTT. It encodes CASSPKPYSGGSTDTQYF.

This rearrangement joins TRBV7-2 to TRBJ2-1; D gene ambiguous. The ends were cut back, 3 bases at V and 2 bases at J, with 5 bases in the middle. Germline CDR1 is SGHTA and CDR2 is FQGNSA. This CDR3 region has 13 residues. The CDR3 loop is CASSFTAYNEQFF. DNA of the CDR3: TGTGCCAGCAGCTTTACAGCCTACAATGAGCAGTTCTTC.

CDR3 loop: CASSFRDSSYNEQFF. The CDR3 nucleotides read TGCGCCAGCAGCTTCCGGGACAGCTCCTACAATGAGCAGTTCTTC. V gene TRBV5-1 combines with J gene TRBJ2-1; 7 bases fit TRBD1. CDR3 length: 15 amino acids. Germline CDR1 reads SGHRS; CDR2 reads YFSETQ. Losses at the gene ends were 2 bases for V and 0 bases for J; bases not matched to a gene: 2.

The rearrangement links TRBV19 to TRBJ2-2; TRBD1 might be the D (5 bases). Germline loops: CDR1 LNHDA, CDR2 SQIVND (reference sequence). V lost 7 bases and J 1 base, leaving 16 bases between the germline ends. There are 16 residues in the CDR3. The CDR3 is CASTPPGRGNTGELFF. In DNA, the CDR3 is TGTGCCAGTACCCCACCAGGGCGAGGGAACACCGGGGAGCTGTTTTTT.

This clone was found once. Here the CDR3 reads CASSFHGNQPQHF. The CDR3 DNA sequence: TGTGCCAGCAGTTTCCACGGTAATCAGCCCCAGCATTTT. The chain joins TRBV27 to TRBJ1-5; D is uncertain. CDR3 size: 13 residues. Trimming left V 3 bases short and J 4 bases short, with 7 bases between. Germline lookup yields CDR1 MNHEY and CDR2 SMNVEV (reference sequence).